Listed below are T cell receptor beta chains from one sample, sequenced in a study of patients and donors after allogeneic stem cell transplantation. Via MiXCR, TCRdb re-called the RT-PCR reads, giving one row per CDR3 protein. Counted here are 150,000 to 200,000 distinct CDR3 sequences, around 30% occurring once; the ten biggest clones make up about 3%. The sequenced sample consisted of blood, either unsorted or a sorted T cell fraction (not recorded which). The receptors here all came from a human donor who was either an allogeneic HSCT recipient or a stem cell or donor lymphocyte infusion donor (not recorded which). It is not recorded whose cells these are; they may come from a transplant donor. CDR3s include the opening cysteine and the closing phenylalanine or tryptophan. D genes are given only for firm matches. Size tells how often a clone was seen (once, few, many) or the class of an expanded clone, and some rows leave it out.

- | few | TRBJ2-7 | TRBV5-1 | CASSLGQMPYEQYF | TGCGCCAGCAGCTTGGGACAGATGCCCTACGAGCAGTACTTC
TRBD1 | few | TRBJ2-1 | TRBV4-2 | CASSQVLQGTPSYNEQFF | TGTGCCAGCAGCCAAGTATTACAGGGGACCCCCTCCTACAATGAGCAGTTCTTC
TRBD1 | few | TRBJ1-5 | TRBV20-1 | CSAGTGGTQPQHF | TGCAGTGCTGGGACAGGGGGCACTCAGCCCCAGCATTTT
- | many | TRBJ1-5 | TRBV7-9 | CASSLDPPGGNQPQHF | TGTGCCAGCAGCTTAGATCCCCCGGGGGGCAATCAGCCCCAGCATTTT
- | - | TRBJ2-3 | TRBV5-1 | CASSLAINLRPSTDTQYF | TGCGCCAGCAGCTTGGCCATCAATTTGCGGCCTAGCACAGATACGCAGTATTTT
- | - | TRBJ1-5 | TRBV30 | CAWSVDGNQPQHF | TGTGCCTGGAGTGTTGACGGGAATCAGCCCCAGCATTTT
- | - | TRBJ2-2 | TRBV5-1 | CASNLDSSNTGELFF | TGCGCCAGCAACCTTGACAGTTCGAACACCGGGGAGCTGTTTTTT
- | - | TRBJ2-7 | TRBV20-1 | CSNRRHSYEQYF | TGCAGCAATCGACGGCACAGCTACGAGCAGTACTTC
- | - | TRBJ1-1 | TRBV7-2 | CASSLVWQPPRAFEAFF | TGTGCCAGCAGCTTAGTCTGGCAGCCTCCAAGGGCATTTGAAGCTTTCTTT
- | few | TRBJ1-2 | TRBV12-5 | CASGSPPGWGYTF | TGTGCTAGTGGGTCTCCTCCGGGATGGGGCTACACCTTC
- | - | TRBJ1-3 | TRBV2 | CASSVGDTIYF | TGTGCCAGCAGTGTCGGGGACACCATATATTTT
- | - | TRBJ1-2 | TRBV18 | CASSPTRTGYGYTF | TGTGCCAGCTCACCTACCCGGACCGGGTATGGCTACACCTTC
TRBD1 | - | TRBJ1-4 | TRBV15 | CATGRGTGGPSNEKLFF | TGTGCCACCGGTCGTGGGACAGGGGGCCCTTCTAATGAAAAACTGTTTTTT
- | few | TRBJ1-1 | TRBV30 | CAWSIWPNTEAFF | TGTGCCTGGAGTATCTGGCCGAACACTGAAGCTTTCTTT
- | - | TRBJ2-3 | TRBV11-3 | CASSQMAISDTQYF | TGTGCCAGCAGCCAGATGGCTATTTCAGATACGCAGTATTTT
- | many | TRBJ1-3 | TRBV5-6 | CASSWDLGNTIYF | TGTGCCAGCAGTTGGGACCTTGGAAACACCATATATTTT
- | - | TRBJ2-7 | TRBV21-1 | CASSKRGTVAYEQYF | TGTGCCAGCAGCAAAAGGGGGACAGTGGCCTACGAGCAGTACTTC
TRBD2 | - | TRBJ2-7 | TRBV10-3 | CAISPGTSGYEQYF | TGTGCCATCAGCCCGGGGACTAGCGGCTACGAGCAGTACTTC
- | few | TRBJ1-2 | TRBV4-2 | CASSQDGASGTPRGDGYTF | TGTGCCAGCAGCCAAGATGGGGCCTCCGGGACACCGAGGGGTGATGGCTACACCTTC
- | - | TRBJ2-7 | TRBV29-1 | CSVETGSRLEQYF | TGCAGCGTTGAAACAGGATCGCGGTTGGAGCAGTACTTC
- | many | TRBJ2-3 | TRBV20-1 | CSARVGGSTSRDTQYF | TGCAGTGCTAGAGTCGGGGGCAGCACGTCCCGTGATACGCAGTATTTT
- | few | TRBJ2-7 | TRBV4-2 | CASSQDLREQYF | TGTGCCAGCAGCCAAGATCTGAGGGAGCAGTACTTC
- | few | TRBJ1-6 | TRBV20-1 | CSARQGSYNSPLHF | TGCAGTGCTAGACAGGGCTCCTATAATTCACCCCTCCACTTT
- | - | TRBJ2-2 | TRBV28 | CASSFFRNTGELFF | TGTGCCAGCAGTTTCTTTCGGAACACCGGGGAGCTGTTTTTT